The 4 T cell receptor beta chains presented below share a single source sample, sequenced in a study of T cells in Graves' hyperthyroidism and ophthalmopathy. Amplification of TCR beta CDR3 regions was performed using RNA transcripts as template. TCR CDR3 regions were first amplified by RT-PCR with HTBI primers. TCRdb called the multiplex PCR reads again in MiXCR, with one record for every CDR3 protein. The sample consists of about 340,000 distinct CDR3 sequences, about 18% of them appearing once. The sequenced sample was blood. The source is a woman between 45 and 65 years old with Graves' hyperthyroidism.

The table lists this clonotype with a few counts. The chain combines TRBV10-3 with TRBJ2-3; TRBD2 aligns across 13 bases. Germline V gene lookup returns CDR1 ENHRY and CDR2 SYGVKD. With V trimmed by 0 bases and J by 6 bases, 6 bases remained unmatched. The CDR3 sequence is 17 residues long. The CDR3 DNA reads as TGTGCCATCAGTGAGTCGCGGACTAGCGGGAGTTCGGATACGCAGTATTTT. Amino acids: CAISESRTSGSSDTQYF.

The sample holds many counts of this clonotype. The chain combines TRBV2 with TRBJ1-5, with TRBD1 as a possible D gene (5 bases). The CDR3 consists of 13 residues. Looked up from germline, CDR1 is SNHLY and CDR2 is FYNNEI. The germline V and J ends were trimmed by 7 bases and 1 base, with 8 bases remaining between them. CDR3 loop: CASKTESNQPQHF. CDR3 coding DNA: TGTGCCAGCAAGACAGAAAGCAATCAGCCCCAGCATTTT.

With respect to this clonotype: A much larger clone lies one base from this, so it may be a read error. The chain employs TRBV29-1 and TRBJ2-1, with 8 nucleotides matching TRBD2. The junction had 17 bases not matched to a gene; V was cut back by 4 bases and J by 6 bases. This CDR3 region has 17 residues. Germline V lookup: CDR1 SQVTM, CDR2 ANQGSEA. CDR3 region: CSVAGVLAEGPSNEQFF. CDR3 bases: TGCAGCGTTGCCGGGGTACTAGCGGAGGGCCCCTCCAATGAGCAGTTCTTC.

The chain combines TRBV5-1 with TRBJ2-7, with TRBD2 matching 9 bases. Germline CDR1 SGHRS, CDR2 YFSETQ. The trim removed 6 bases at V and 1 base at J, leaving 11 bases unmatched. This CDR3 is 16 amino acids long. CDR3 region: CASTPFPLAGSYEQYF. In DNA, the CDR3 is TGCGCCAGCACCCCCTTTCCCCTAGCGGGATCCTACGAGCAGTACTTC.